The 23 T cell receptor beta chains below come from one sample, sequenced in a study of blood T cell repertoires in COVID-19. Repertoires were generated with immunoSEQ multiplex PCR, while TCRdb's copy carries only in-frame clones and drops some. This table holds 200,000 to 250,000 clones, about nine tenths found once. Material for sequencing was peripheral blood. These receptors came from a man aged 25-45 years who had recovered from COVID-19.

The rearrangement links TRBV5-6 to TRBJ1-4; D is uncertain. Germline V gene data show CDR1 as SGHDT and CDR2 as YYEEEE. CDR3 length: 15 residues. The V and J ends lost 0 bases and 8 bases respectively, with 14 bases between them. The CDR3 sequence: CASSLALRNEEKLFF. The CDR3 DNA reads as TGTGCCAGCAGCTTGGCCTTGAGGAACGAAGAAAAACTGTTTTTT.

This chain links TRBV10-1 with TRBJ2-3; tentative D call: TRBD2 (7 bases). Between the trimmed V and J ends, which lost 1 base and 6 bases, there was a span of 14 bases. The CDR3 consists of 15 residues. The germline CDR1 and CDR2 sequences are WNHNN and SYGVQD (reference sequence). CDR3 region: CASSEFAAGADTQYF. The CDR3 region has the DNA TGCGCCAGCAGTGAGTTCGCGGCGGGGGCCGATACGCAGTATTTT.

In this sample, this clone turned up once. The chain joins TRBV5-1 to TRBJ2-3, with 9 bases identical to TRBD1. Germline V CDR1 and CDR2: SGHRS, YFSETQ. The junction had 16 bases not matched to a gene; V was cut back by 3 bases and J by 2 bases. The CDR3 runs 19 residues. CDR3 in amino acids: CASSWQPAWGQGSTDTQYF. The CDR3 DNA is TGCGCCAGCAGCTGGCAGCCGGCTTGGGGACAGGGTTCCACAGATACGCAGTATTTT. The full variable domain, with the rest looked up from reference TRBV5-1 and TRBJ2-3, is KAGVTQTPRYLIKTRGQQVTLSCSPISGHRSVSWYQQTPGQGLQFLFEYFSETQRNKGNFPGRFSGRQFSNSRSEMNVSTLELGDSALYLCASSWQPAWGQGSTDTQYFGPGTRLTVL.

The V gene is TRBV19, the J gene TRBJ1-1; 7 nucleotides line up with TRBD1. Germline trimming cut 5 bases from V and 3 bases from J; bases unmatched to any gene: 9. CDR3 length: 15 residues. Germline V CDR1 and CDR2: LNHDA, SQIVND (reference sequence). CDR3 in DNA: TGTGCCAGTAGTGTTAACAGGGGTACGCACACTGAAGCTTTCTTT. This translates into CASSVNRGTHTEAFF.

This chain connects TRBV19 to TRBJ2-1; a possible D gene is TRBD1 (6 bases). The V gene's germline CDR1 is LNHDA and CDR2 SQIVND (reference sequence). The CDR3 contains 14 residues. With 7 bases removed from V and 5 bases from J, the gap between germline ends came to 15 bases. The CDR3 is CASTPAGVNNEQFF. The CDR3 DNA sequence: TGTGCCAGTACCCCGGCAGGGGTAAACAATGAGCAGTTCTTC.

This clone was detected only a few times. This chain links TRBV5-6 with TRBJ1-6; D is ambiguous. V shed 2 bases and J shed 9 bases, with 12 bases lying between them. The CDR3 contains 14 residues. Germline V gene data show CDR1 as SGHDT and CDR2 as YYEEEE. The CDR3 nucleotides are TGTGCCAGCAGCTTTTCGGGTTCCGGTTCACCCCTCCACTTT. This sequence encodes CASSFSGSGSPLHF.

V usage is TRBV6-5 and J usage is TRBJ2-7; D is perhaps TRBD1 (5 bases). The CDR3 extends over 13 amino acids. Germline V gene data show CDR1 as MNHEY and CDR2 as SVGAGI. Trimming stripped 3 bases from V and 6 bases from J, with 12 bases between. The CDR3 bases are TGTGCCAGCAGTTATCCAGGGTTTCGCGAGCAGTACTTC. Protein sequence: CASSYPGFREQYF.

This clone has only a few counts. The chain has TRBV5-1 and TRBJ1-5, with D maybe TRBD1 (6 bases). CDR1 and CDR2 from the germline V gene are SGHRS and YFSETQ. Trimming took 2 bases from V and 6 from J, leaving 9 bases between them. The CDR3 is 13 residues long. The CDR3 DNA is TGCGCCAGCAGCTTACAGGGATCTCAGCCCCAGCATTTT. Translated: CASSLQGSQPQHF.

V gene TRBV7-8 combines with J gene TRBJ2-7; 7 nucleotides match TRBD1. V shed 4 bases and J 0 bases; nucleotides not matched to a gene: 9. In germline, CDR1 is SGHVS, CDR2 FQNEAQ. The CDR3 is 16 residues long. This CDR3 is CASSYPRNRGSYEQYF. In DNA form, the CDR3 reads TGTGCCAGCAGCTACCCAAGGAACAGGGGCTCCTACGAGCAGTACTTC.

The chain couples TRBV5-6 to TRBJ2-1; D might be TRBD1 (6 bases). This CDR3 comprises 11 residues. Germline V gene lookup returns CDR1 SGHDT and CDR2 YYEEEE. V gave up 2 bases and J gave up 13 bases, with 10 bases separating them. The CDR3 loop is CASSFYRAQFF. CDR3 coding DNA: TGTGCCAGCAGCTTTTACAGGGCCCAGTTCTTC.

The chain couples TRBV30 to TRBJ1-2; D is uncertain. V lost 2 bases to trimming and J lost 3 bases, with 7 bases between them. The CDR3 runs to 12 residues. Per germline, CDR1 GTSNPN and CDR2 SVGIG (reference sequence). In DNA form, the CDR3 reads TGTGCCTGGAGTCGCGTCTACTATGGCTACACCTTC. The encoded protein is CAWSRVYYGYTF.

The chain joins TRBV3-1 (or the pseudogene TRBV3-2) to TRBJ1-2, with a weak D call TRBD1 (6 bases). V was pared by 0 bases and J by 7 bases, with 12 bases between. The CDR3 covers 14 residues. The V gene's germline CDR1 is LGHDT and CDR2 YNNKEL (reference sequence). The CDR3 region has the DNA TGTGCCAGCAGCCAAGAACCAGGGGTCGGTGGCTACACCTTC. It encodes CASSQEPGVGGYTF.

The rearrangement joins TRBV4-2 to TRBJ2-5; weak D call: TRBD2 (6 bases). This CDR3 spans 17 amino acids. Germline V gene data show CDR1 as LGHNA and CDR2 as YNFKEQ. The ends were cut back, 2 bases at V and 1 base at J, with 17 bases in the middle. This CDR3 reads CASSQSGSQGLQETQYF. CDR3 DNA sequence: TGTGCCAGCAGCCAATCGGGGTCCCAGGGACTCCAAGAGACCCAGTACTTC.

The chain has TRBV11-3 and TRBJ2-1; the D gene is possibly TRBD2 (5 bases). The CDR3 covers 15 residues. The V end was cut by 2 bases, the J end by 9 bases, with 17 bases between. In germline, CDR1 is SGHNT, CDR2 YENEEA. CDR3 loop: CASSLSVNSRGEQFF. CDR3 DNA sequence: TGTGCCAGCAGCTTAAGCGTAAACAGCCGGGGTGAGCAGTTCTTC. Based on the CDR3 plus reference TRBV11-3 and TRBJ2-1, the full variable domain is EAGVVQSPRYKIIEKKQPVAFWCNPISGHNTLYWYLQNLGQGPELLIRYENEEAVDDSQLPKDRFSAERLKGVDSTLKIQPAELGDSAVYLCASSLSVNSRGEQFFGPGTRLTVL.

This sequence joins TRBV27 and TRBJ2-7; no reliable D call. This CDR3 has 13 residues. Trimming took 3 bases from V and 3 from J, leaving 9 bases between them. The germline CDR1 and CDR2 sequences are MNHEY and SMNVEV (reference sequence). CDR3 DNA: TGTGCCAGCAGTTTTTCTCCCAGCTACGAGCAGTACTTC. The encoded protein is CASSFSPSYEQYF.

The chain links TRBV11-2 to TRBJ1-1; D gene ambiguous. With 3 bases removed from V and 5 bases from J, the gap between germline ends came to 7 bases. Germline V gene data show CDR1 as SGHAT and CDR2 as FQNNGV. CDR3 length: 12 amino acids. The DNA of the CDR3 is TGTGCCAGCAGCTTCCCAGGAACTGAAGCTTTCTTT. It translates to CASSFPGTEAFF.

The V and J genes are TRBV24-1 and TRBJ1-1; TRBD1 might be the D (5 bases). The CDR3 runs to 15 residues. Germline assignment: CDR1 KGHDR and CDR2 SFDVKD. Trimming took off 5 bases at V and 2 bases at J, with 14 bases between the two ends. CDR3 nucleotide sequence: TGTGCCACCAGTGCGGCAGGGAGGAGAAACACTGAAGCTTTCTTT. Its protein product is CATSAAGRRNTEAFF.

CDR3 in DNA: TGTGCCTGGAGGGACATAAATGAGCAGTACTTC. This codes for CAWRDINEQYF. The rearrangement uses TRBV30 and TRBJ2-7; weak D call: TRBD1 (5 bases). Per germline, CDR1 GTSNPN and CDR2 SVGIG (reference sequence). Trimming took 3 bases from V and 7 from J, leaving 10 bases between them. The CDR3 runs to 11 residues.

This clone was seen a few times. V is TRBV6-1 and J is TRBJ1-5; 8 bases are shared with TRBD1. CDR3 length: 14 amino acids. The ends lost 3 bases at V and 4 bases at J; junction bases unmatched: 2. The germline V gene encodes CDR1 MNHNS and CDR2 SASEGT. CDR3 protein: CASSDYRGNQPQHF. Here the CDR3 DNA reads TGTGCCAGCAGTGATTACAGGGGGAATCAGCCCCAGCATTTT.

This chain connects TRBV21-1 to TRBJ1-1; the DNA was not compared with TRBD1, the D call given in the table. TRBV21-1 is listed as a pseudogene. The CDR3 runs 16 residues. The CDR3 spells CASSKTGDRANTEAFF. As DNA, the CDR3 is TGTGCCAGCAGCAAAACAGGGGACAGGGCGAACACTGAAGCTTTCTTT.

The CDR3 reads CASSLWRSTGDANYGYTF. The CDR3 DNA follows: TGTGCCAGCAGCTTATGGCGCTCAACAGGGGATGCTAACTATGGCTACACCTTC. V is TRBV7-9 and J is TRBJ1-2; 7 bases line up with TRBD1. In germline, CDR1 is SEHNR, CDR2 FQNEAQ (reference sequence). The junction had 12 bases not matched to a gene; V was cut back by 2 bases and J by 0 bases. The CDR3 has 18 amino acids. The full variable domain, in which reference TRBV7-9 and TRBJ1-2 provide the parts outside the CDR3, is DTGVSQNPRHKITKRGQNVTFRCDPISEHNRLYWYRQTLGQGPEFLTYFQNEAQLEKSRLLSDRFSAERPKGSFSTLEIQRTEQGDSAMYLCASSLWRSTGDANYGYTFGSGTRLTVV.

CDR3 in amino acids: CASSGDRGEGLTYEQYF. The DNA of the CDR3 is TGTGCCAGCAGCGGGGATCGAGGGGAGGGCTTGACCTACGAGCAGTACTTC. The V gene is TRBV7-9, the J gene TRBJ2-7; 7 bases are shared with TRBD2. From germline, CDR1 is SEHNR and CDR2 FQNEAQ (reference sequence). V trimming: 5 bases; J trimming: 2 bases; junction bases outside the gene matches: 15. The length of the CDR3 is 17 residues.

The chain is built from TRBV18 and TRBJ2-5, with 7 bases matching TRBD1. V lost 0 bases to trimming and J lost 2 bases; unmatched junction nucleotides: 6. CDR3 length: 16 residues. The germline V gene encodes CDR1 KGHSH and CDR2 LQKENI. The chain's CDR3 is CASSPPPQTGQETQYF. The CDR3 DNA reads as TGTGCCAGCTCACCACCCCCCCAGACAGGGCAAGAGACCCAGTACTTC.